This is a list of T cell receptor beta chains from one sample in a study of beta chain features in type 1 diabetes. Libraries were prepared by immunoSEQ multiplex PCR; TCRdb keeps only in-frame clonotypes and omits some of them. The repertoire has about 170,000 clones, 6.5% to 9.5% of them found once; the top ten carry about 0.9%. The sample was central memory CD4+ T cells from blood. The receptors stem from a woman aged 40-49 years with type 1 diabetes. CDR3s include the opening cysteine and the closing phenylalanine or tryptophan. The order of the fields is J gene, V gene, D gene, CDR3 protein. D genes are given only for firm matches.

J gene: TRBJ1-6; V gene: TRBV19; D gene: NA; CDR3 protein: CASSTRDTVVLPLHF
J gene: TRBJ2-3; V gene: TRBV28; D gene: TRBD2; CDR3 protein: CASSILGAGGPIDTQYF
J gene: TRBJ2-7; V gene: TRBV19; D gene: NA; CDR3 protein: CATRRGESGFYEQYF
J gene: TRBJ1-5; V gene: TRBV7-2; D gene: NA; CDR3 protein: CASSLLRGNQPQHF
J gene: TRBJ2-3; V gene: TRBV11-3; D gene: NA; CDR3 protein: CASSLDSSSTDTQYF
J gene: TRBJ1-5; V gene: TRBV18; D gene: TRBD1; CDR3 protein: CASSPFETGGNQPQHF
J gene: TRBJ2-1; V gene: TRBV5-1; D gene: TRBD2; CDR3 protein: CASGLADSSYNEQFF
J gene: TRBJ1-2; V gene: TRBV5-1; D gene: TRBD1; CDR3 protein: CASSGTGYEYGYTF
J gene: TRBJ2-1; V gene: TRBV5-6; D gene: TRBD2; CDR3 protein: CASSRGTGGYNEQFF
J gene: TRBJ2-6; V gene: TRBV7-6; D gene: NA; CDR3 protein: CASSLGRSGSGANVLTF
J gene: TRBJ2-5; V gene: TRBV4-3; D gene: NA; CDR3 protein: CASSRRGETQYF
J gene: TRBJ2-3; V gene: TRBV7-2; D gene: NA; CDR3 protein: CASSLVSGTDTQYF
J gene: TRBJ2-2; V gene: TRBV18; D gene: NA; CDR3 protein: CASSPFTQGSNTGELFF
J gene: TRBJ2-1; V gene: TRBV18; D gene: NA; CDR3 protein: CASSPSQGSYNEQFF
J gene: TRBJ2-7; V gene: TRBV6-5; D gene: TRBD1; CDR3 protein: CASRTRQGSNEQYF
J gene: TRBJ2-6; V gene: TRBV15; D gene: NA; CDR3 protein: CATSRQRGVSGANVLTF
J gene: TRBJ1-5; V gene: TRBV19; D gene: TRBD1; CDR3 protein: CATWDRGQGQPQHF
J gene: TRBJ1-2; V gene: TRBV6-6; D gene: TRBD1; CDR3 protein: CASSGQGSRGYTF
J gene: TRBJ2-3; V gene: TRBV7-2; D gene: NA; CDR3 protein: CASRRSRNTDTQYF
J gene: TRBJ2-7; V gene: TRBV4-3; D gene: TRBD1; CDR3 protein: CASSRGTGVETSYEQYF
J gene: TRBJ1-2; V gene: TRBV4-3; D gene: NA; CDR3 protein: CASSQAGAQGYGYTF
J gene: TRBJ2-5; V gene: TRBV10-3; D gene: TRBD1; CDR3 protein: CATLQGYQETQYF
J gene: TRBJ2-7; V gene: TRBV28; D gene: TRBD2; CDR3 protein: CASTREGWWEQYF
J gene: TRBJ2-4; V gene: TRBV28; D gene: TRBD1; CDR3 protein: CASSPGGQGRNIQYF
J gene: TRBJ2-5; V gene: TRBV12-5; D gene: NA; CDR3 protein: CASGLDYRETQYF
J gene: TRBJ2-3; V gene: TRBV6-5; D gene: NA; CDR3 protein: CASKKVGGTTDTQYF
J gene: TRBJ1-1; V gene: TRBV29-1; D gene: NA; CDR3 protein: CSVDQPEGHTEAFF
J gene: TRBJ2-6; V gene: TRBV29-1; D gene: NA; CDR3 protein: CSVGRTGDSGANVLTF
J gene: TRBJ2-3; V gene: TRBV7-9; D gene: TRBD1; CDR3 protein: CASSRTGTGTDTQYF